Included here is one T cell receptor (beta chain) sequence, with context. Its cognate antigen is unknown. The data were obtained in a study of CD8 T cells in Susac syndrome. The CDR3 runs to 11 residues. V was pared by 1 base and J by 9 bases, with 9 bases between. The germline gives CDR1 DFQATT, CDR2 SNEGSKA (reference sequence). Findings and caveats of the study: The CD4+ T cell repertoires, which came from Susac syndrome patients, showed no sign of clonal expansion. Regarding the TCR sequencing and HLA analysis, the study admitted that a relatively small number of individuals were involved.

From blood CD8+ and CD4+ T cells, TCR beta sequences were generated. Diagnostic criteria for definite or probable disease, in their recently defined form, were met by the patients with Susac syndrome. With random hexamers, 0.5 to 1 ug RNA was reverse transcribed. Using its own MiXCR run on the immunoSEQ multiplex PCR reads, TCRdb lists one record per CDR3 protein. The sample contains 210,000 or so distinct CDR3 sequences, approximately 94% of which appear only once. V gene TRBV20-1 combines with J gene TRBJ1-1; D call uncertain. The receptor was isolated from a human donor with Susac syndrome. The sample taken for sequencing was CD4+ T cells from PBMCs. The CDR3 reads CSARGQSKAFF. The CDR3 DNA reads TGCAGTGCTAGAGGCCAGAGTAAAGCTTTCTTT.